This is a list of T cell receptor beta chains from one sample in a study of T cells in Graves' hyperthyroidism and ophthalmopathy. TCRdb re-called the multiplex PCR reads through MiXCR, storing one row per CDR3 protein. The data show roughly 720,000 distinct CDR3 sequences, approximately 15% seen once. What was sequenced was blood. The receptor source for this set is a man over 45 with Graves' hyperthyroidism. The CDR3 runs from the conserved cysteine through the conserved F or W. Each record gives: V gene, D gene, J gene, clone size, CDR3 protein, CDR3 DNA. A D gene is named only where the DNA matches it firmly. The size entry is marked missing in some rows and otherwise reads once, few, many or a size class.

TRBV11-3	TRBD1	TRBJ2-1	.	CASSSGQGKSEQFF	TGTGCCAGCAGCTCGGGACAGGGCAAAAGTGAGCAGTTCTTC
TRBV20-1	TRBD2	TRBJ2-5	many	CSATGTTGQETQYF	TGCAGTGCCACCGGGACTACAGGACAAGAGACCCAGTACTTC
TRBV29-1	.	TRBJ2-1	once	CSVQYNEQFF	TGCAGCGTCCAGTACAATGAGCAGTTCTTC
TRBV29-1	TRBD2	TRBJ2-5	.	CSVASGTSGETQYF	TGCAGCGTTGCTAGCGGCACTTCCGGGGAGACCCAGTACTTC
TRBV9	.	TRBJ2-5	many	CASSVAGVETQYF	TGTGCCAGCAGCGTAGCGGGAGTGGAGACCCAGTACTTC
TRBV7-2	.	TRBJ1-5	few	CASSLAVFSSQPQHF	TGTGCCAGCAGCTTAGCCGTCTTCAGCAGTCAGCCCCAGCATTTT
TRBV10-1	.	TRBJ2-7	few	CASTPGTPGDEQYF	TGCGCCAGCACCCCCGGGACCCCCGGAGACGAGCAGTACTTC
TRBV20-1	TRBD2	TRBJ2-7	few	CSARGVGTSGRAGVYEQYF	TGCAGTGCTAGAGGGGTGGGGACTAGCGGGAGGGCAGGGGTCTACGAGCAGTACTTC
TRBV28	TRBD1	TRBJ2-1	many	CASSLLGQGIYEQFF	TGTGCCAGCAGTTTATTGGGACAGGGAATTTATGAGCAGTTCTTC
TRBV5-1	TRBD2	TRBJ2-7	many	CASSLRGGLAQLGQQYF	TGCGCCAGCAGTCTCAGGGGGGGACTAGCGCAATTAGGGCAGCAGTACTTC
TRBV30	TRBD1	TRBJ2-3	.	CAWSGDRQGDTQYF	TGTGCCTGGAGTGGGGACAGACAAGGAGATACGCAGTATTTT
TRBV18	.	TRBJ2-7	many	CASSPPQRLYEQYF	TGTGCCAGCTCACCACCGCAGCGGCTCTACGAGCAGTACTTC
TRBV11-2	.	TRBJ1-5	many	CASSLAGDTQPQHF	TGTGCCAGCAGCTTAGCGGGGGATACTCAGCCCCAGCATTTT
TRBV14	TRBD2	TRBJ2-3	.	CASRGSGMSDTQYF	TGTGCCAGCAGGGGTAGCGGGATGTCAGATACGCAGTATTTT
TRBV2	.	TRBJ1-1	many	CASSPTGSELAFF	TGTGCCAGCAGTCCGACAGGTTCGGAATTAGCTTTCTTT
TRBV10-3	.	TRBJ2-2	few	CAISDHTGELFF	TGTGCCATCAGTGACCACACCGGGGAGCTGTTTTTT
TRBV29-1	TRBD2	TRBJ2-7	many	CSARTSEAYEQYF	TGCAGCGCTAGGACTAGCGAGGCCTACGAGCAGTACTTC